These 24 T cell receptor beta chains were sequenced from one sample in a study of cytomegalovirus exposure and HLA in healthy donors. Primers included in the PCR were 60 Vbeta and 13 Jbeta primers. Some clones are missing from TCRdb's copy, which holds only in-frame ones; the method was immunoSEQ multiplex PCR. This table has under 200,000 clones, around 80% appearing once. Sequenced sample: PBMCs. The source is a middle-aged woman in good health and CMV-seronegative.

This clone was seen only once. The rearrangement joins TRBV6-1 to TRBJ2-2; the D is unclear. CDR1 and CDR2 (germline): MNHNS, SASEGT. V dropped 2 bases and J dropped 1 base, with 14 bases sitting between them. This CDR3 has 17 amino acids. This CDR3 reads CASSEFYSGLNTGELFF. The CDR3 region has the DNA TGTGCCAGCAGTGAATTTTATTCAGGATTGAACACCGGGGAGCTGTTTTTT.

This sequence joins TRBV7-9 and TRBJ2-2, with 9 bases matching TRBD2. Germline V gene data show CDR1 as SEHNR and CDR2 as FQNEAQ (reference sequence). The CDR3 runs to 16 residues. The ends lost 6 bases at V and 2 bases at J; junction bases unmatched: 7. Here the CDR3 DNA reads TGTGCCAGCAGTTGGGGGACTAGCCCAAACACCGGGGAGCTGTTTTTT. This sequence encodes CASSWGTSPNTGELFF. The full variable domain, completed using reference TRBV7-9 and TRBJ2-2, is DTGVSQNPRHKITKRGQNVTFRCDPISEHNRLYWYRQTLGQGPEFLTYFQNEAQLEKSRLLSDRFSAERPKGSFSTLEIQRTEQGDSAMYLCASSWGTSPNTGELFFGEGSRLTVL.

This chain uses TRBV5-3 with TRBJ2-2, with D possibly matching TRBD1 (5 bases). TRBV5-3 is identified as an open reading frame with a role that is uncertain. The V end was cut by 4 bases, the J end by 6 bases, with 16 bases between. The CDR3 sequence is 15 residues long. The CDR3 DNA is TGTGCCAGAAGCGCCCGGCAGGGATCTGCCGGGGAGCTGTTTTTT. It yields the protein CARSARQGSAGELFF.

The chain employs TRBV4-1 and TRBJ1-1; the D gene is possibly TRBD1 (6 bases). Trimming stripped 1 base from V and 7 bases from J, with 10 bases between. Germline V gene data show CDR1 as MGHRA and CDR2 as YSYEKL. The CDR3 has 13 residues. The CDR3 DNA follows: TGCGCCAGCAGCCAAGCCAGGGGAGATGAAGCTTTCTTT. Translating gives CASSQARGDEAFF.

This clone was picked up a small number of times. The chain has TRBV9 and TRBJ1-2; weak D call: TRBD1 (6 bases). V was pared by 3 bases and J by 3 bases, with 9 bases between. The CDR3 has 13 residues. Looked up from germline, CDR1 is SGDLS and CDR2 is YYNGEE. CDR3 nucleotides: TGTGCCAGCAGCGCTACAGGGCACTATGGCTACACCTTC. Its protein product is CASSATGHYGYTF. The variable domain in full, completed from reference TRBV9 and TRBJ1-2, reads DSGVTQTPKHLITATGQRVTLRCSPRSGDLSVYWYQQSLDQGLQFLIQYYNGEERAKGNILERFSAQQFPDLHSELNLSSLELGDSALYFCASSATGHYGYTFGSGTRLTVV.

This clone appeared a single time. J is TRBJ2-7 and V is TRBV6-1, with 10 bases aligning to TRBD2. With 8 bases clipped from V and 8 bases from J, the junction kept 9 bases outside the gene matches. Germline V gives CDR1 MNHNS, CDR2 SASEGT. This CDR3 is built from 13 residues. For the CDR3, the DNA is TGTGCCAGCGACGATCTAGCGGGGGAGAAGCAGTACTTC. It specifies CASDDLAGEKQYF.

The chain carries TRBV27 and TRBJ1-6, with 9 bases identical to TRBD1. Per germline, CDR1 MNHEY and CDR2 SMNVEV (reference sequence). The V segment lost 3 bases and the J segment 9 bases; nucleotides outside the gene matches: 6. The CDR3 runs to 15 residues. The CDR3 bases are TGTGCCAGCAGTTTCCGGGACAGGGCCTCTTCACCCCTCCACTTT. This sequence encodes CASSFRDRASSPLHF.

This clone occurred once. The rearrangement joins TRBV30 to TRBJ2-7; tentatively, D is TRBD1 (6 bases). From germline, CDR1 is GTSNPN and CDR2 SVGIG (reference sequence). Trimming took 5 bases from V and 0 from J, leaving 11 bases between them. CDR3 length equals 13 residues. CDR3 DNA sequence: TGTGCCTGGTCCACAGGGAGCTCCTACGAGCAGTACTTC. It encodes CAWSTGSSYEQYF.

The chain is built from TRBV7-9 and TRBJ2-5; 12 nucleotides match TRBD2. Germline CDR1 and CDR2: SEHNR and FQNEAQ (reference sequence). The junction had 2 bases not matched to a gene; V was cut back by 6 bases and J by 0 bases. CDR3 length equals 15 residues. In nucleotides, the CDR3 is TGTGCCAGCAGAACTAGCGGGAGGCACCAAGAGACCCAGTACTTC. It yields the protein CASRTSGRHQETQYF. The complete variable domain, with remaining parts taken from reference TRBV7-9 and TRBJ2-5, reads DTGVSQNPRHKITKRGQNVTFRCDPISEHNRLYWYRQTLGQGPEFLTYFQNEAQLEKSRLLSDRFSAERPKGSFSTLEIQRTEQGDSAMYLCASRTSGRHQETQYFGPGTRLLVL.

The chain's CDR3 is CASSPGTGGISYNSPLHF. The CDR3 DNA follows: TGTGCCAGCAGCCCCGGGACAGGGGGTATCTCCTATAATTCACCCCTCCACTTT. The V and J genes are TRBV5-6 and TRBJ1-6, with TRBD1 matching over 11 bases. There are 18 residues in the CDR3. CDR1 and CDR2 from the germline V gene are SGHDT and YYEEEE. Losses at the gene ends were 4 bases for V and 0 bases for J; bases not matched to a gene: 6.

The CDR3 reads CASSVQGVNIQYF. The CDR3 DNA follows: TGCGCCAGCAGCGTCCAGGGGGTGAACATTCAGTACTTC. The chain couples TRBV5-1 to TRBJ2-4; 7 nucleotides align to TRBD1. Trimming took 4 bases from V and 7 from J; bases not matched to a gene: 5. The V gene's germline CDR1 is SGHRS and CDR2 YFSETQ. The CDR3 sequence is 13 residues long.

The J gene is TRBJ1-1, the V gene TRBV16; D is undetermined. CDR3 size: 14 residues. Germline V lookup: CDR1 KGHSY, CDR2 FQNENV. The V end was cut by 5 bases, the J end by 1 base, with 11 bases between. CDR3 in amino acids: CASSVGLTNTEAFF. In DNA, the CDR3 is TGTGCCAGCAGCGTAGGACTGACGAACACTGAAGCTTTCTTT. The variable domain in full, completed from reference TRBV16 and TRBJ1-1, reads GEEVAQTPKHLVRGEGQKAKLYCAPIKGHSYVFWYQQVLKNEFKFLISFQNENVFDETGMPKERFSAKCLPNSPCSLEIQATKLEDSAVYFCASSVGLTNTEAFFGQGTRLTVV.

V gene TRBV5-1 combines with J gene TRBJ2-5, with D possibly being TRBD2 (6 bases). Germline CDR1 reads SGHRS; CDR2 reads YFSETQ. The CDR3 covers 15 residues. Trimming removed 3 bases at V and 2 bases at J, with 14 bases between. In DNA form, the CDR3 reads TGCGCCAGCAGCTGGGGGGTGGGGCGTCAAGAGACCCAGTACTTC. This encodes CASSWGVGRQETQYF.

The V gene is TRBV15, the J gene TRBJ1-2, with 9 nucleotides matching TRBD1. This CDR3 is built from 15 residues. With V trimmed by 4 bases and J by 0 bases, 3 bases remained unmatched. CDR1 is LNHNV and CDR2 is YYDKDF in the germline V gene (reference sequence). The CDR3 is CATSTDRGANYGYTF. The CDR3 nucleotides read TGTGCCACCAGCACGGACAGGGGAGCTAACTATGGCTACACCTTC. The full variable domain, rest sourced from reference TRBV15 and TRBJ1-2, is DAMVIQNPRYQVTQFGKPVTLSCSQTLNHNVMYWYQQKSSQAPKLLFHYYDKDFNNEADTPDNFQSRRPNTSFCFLDIRSPGLGDTAMYLCATSTDRGANYGYTFGSGTRLTVV.

The chain couples TRBV19 to TRBJ2-1; D ambiguous. V was shortened by 3 bases and J by 0 bases, with 9 bases between the two germline ends. Germline loops: CDR1 LNHDA, CDR2 SQIVND (reference sequence). The CDR3 loop spans 15 amino acids. CDR3 in amino acids: CASSISLSSYNEQFF. CDR3 in DNA: TGTGCCAGTAGTATTTCCCTTAGCTCCTACAATGAGCAGTTCTTC.

CDR3 in DNA: TGTGCCAGCAGAGCGACAGACTTAACAGATACGCAGTATTTT. It yields the protein CASRATDLTDTQYF. The chain uses TRBV6-5 and TRBJ2-3, with a tentative D call TRBD1 (5 bases). The V gene's germline CDR1 is MNHEY and CDR2 SVGAGI. The CDR3 is 14 amino acids. V lost 6 bases and J 3 bases, leaving 13 bases between the germline ends.

This sequence joins TRBV11-2 and TRBJ2-2; 9 bases align to TRBD1. This CDR3 has 15 residues. The V segment lost 4 bases and the J segment 5 bases; nucleotides outside the gene matches: 5. Germline V gene sequence: CDR1 SGHAT, CDR2 FQNNGV. CDR3 nucleotide sequence: TGTGCCAGCAGCTCCCCCGGGACAGGGACCGGGGAGCTGTTTTTT. This encodes CASSSPGTGTGELFF.

The rearrangement uses TRBV5-4 and TRBJ1-1; no clear D. This CDR3 is 14 amino acids long. Germline V gene sequence: CDR1 SGHNT, CDR2 YYREEE (reference sequence). V was cut by 4 bases and J by 0 bases, with 10 bases left in between. The CDR3 spells CASSGGLVNTEAFF. The DNA of the CDR3 is TGTGCCAGCAGCGGAGGGTTGGTGAACACTGAAGCTTTCTTT.

The rearrangement links TRBV30 to TRBJ2-5; D is perhaps TRBD1 (5 bases). The J call may be incorrect, as the DNA end agrees better with TRBJ2-7. The CDR3 spans 13 residues. Germline-derived CDR1 and CDR2 are GTSNPN and SVGIG (reference sequence). Here the CDR3 reads CAWSPRQSYEQYF. CDR3 sequence (DNA): TGTGCCTGGAGTCCCCGACAGTCCTACGAGCAGTACTTC.

This clone showed up just once. This chain links TRBV30 with TRBJ1-2; D might be TRBD1 (5 bases). Germline CDR1 GTSNPN, CDR2 SVGIG (reference sequence). V shed 8 bases and J shed 0 bases, with 10 bases lying between them. This CDR3 spans 12 amino acids. This CDR3 reads CAGGDPNYGYTF. The CDR3 DNA follows: TGTGCCGGGGGGGACCCTAACTATGGCTACACCTTC.

This clone was found once. The chain employs TRBV28 and TRBJ1-2, with 9 positions matching TRBD1. Trimming removed 5 bases from V and 0 bases from J; junction bases left unmatched: 10. Germline-derived CDR1 and CDR2 are MDHEN and SYDVKM. The CDR3 sequence is 17 residues long. The CDR3 spells CASSRPGQGGANYGYTF. In DNA, the CDR3 is TGTGCCAGCAGTCGGCCGGGACAGGGAGGGGCTAACTATGGCTACACCTTC.

V and J are TRBV5-1 and TRBJ2-7, with 7 nucleotides matching TRBD1. Per germline, CDR1 SGHRS and CDR2 YFSETQ. This CDR3 has 14 amino acids. Germline trimming cut 3 bases from V and 0 bases from J; bases unmatched to any gene: 3. The DNA for the CDR3 is TGCGCCAGCAGCTCCAACAGGGGCTCCTACGAGCAGTACTTC. Translation gives CASSSNRGSYEQYF.

This clone came up once. V usage is TRBV7-2 and J usage is TRBJ1-1; a possible D gene is TRBD1 (6 bases). The CDR3 spans 12 residues. Deletions cut 3 bases from V and 6 bases from J, with 8 bases between. The germline CDR1 and CDR2 sequences are SGHTA and FQGNSA. CDR3 in DNA: TGTGCCAGCAGCTTGACAGGAGCTGAAGCTTTCTTT. This sequence encodes CASSLTGAEAFF. The complete variable domain, with remaining parts taken from reference TRBV7-2 and TRBJ1-1, reads GAGVSQSPSNKVTEKGKDVELRCDPISGHTALYWYRQSLGQGLEFLIYFQGNSAPDKSGLPSDRFSAERTGGSVSTLTIQRTQQEDSAVYLCASSLTGAEAFFGQGTRLTVV.

In this sample, this clone turned up a few times. The V and J genes are TRBV30 and TRBJ2-5; D not certain. Gene TRBJ2-7 matches the end of the DNA better, so the J call may be wrong. Germline V gene sequence: CDR1 GTSNPN, CDR2 SVGIG (reference sequence). The CDR3 runs to 14 residues. CDR3: CAWSVSQVTYEQYF. The CDR3 DNA reads as TGTGCCTGGAGTGTCTCTCAGGTTACCTACGAGCAGTACTTC.